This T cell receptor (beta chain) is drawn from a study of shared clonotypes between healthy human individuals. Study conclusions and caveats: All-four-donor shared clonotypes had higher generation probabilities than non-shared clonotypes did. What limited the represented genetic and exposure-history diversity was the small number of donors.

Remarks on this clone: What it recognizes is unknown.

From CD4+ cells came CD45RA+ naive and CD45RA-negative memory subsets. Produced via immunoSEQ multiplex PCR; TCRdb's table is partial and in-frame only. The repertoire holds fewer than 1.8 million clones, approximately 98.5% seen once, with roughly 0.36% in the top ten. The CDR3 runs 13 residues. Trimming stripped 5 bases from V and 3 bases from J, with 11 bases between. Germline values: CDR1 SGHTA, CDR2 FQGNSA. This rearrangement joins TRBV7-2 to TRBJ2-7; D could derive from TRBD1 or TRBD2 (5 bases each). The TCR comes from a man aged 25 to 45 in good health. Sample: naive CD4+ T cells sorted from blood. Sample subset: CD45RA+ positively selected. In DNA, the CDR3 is TGTGCCAGCAGCACGGGACGGCTCTACGAGCAGTACTTC. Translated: CASSTGRLYEQYF. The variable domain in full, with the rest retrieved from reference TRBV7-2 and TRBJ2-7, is GAGVSQSPSNKVTEKGKDVELRCDPISGHTALYWYRQSLGQGLEFLIYFQGNSAPDKSGLPSDRFSAERTGGSVSTLTIQRTQQEDSAVYLCASSTGRLYEQYFGPGTRLTVT.